This passage covers 30 T cell receptor beta chains from one sample sequenced in a study of neoadjuvant anti-PD-1 for oral cavity cancer. Assay used: immunoSEQ multiplex PCR; TCRdb lists only in-frame clones, some missing. The table includes 80,000 to 95,000 clones, about four fifths detected once. The sequenced sample was PBMCs, obtained before nivolumab (anti-PD-1) treatment. These receptors were taken from a person between 35 and 79 years old with oral cavity squamous cell carcinoma.

The chain carries TRBV9 and TRBJ2-3; D perhaps matches TRBD2 (5 bases). V was trimmed by 0 bases and J by 3 bases, leaving 11 bases between them. The germline V gene encodes CDR1 SGDLS and CDR2 YYNGEE. The length of the CDR3 is 15 residues. Here the CDR3 DNA reads TGTGCCAGCAGCGTAGGACGAGCGGCTACAGATACGCAGTATTTT. Protein product: CASSVGRAATDTQYF.

The V and J genes are TRBV25-1 and TRBJ2-6; no clear D gene. Trimming removed 3 bases from V and 0 bases from J, with 6 bases in between. This CDR3 region has 15 residues. Looked up from germline, CDR1 is MGHDK and CDR2 is SYGVNS. In DNA, the CDR3 is TGTGCCAGCAGTGAGTCCAGCTCTGGGGCCAACGTCCTGACTTTC. Translating gives CASSESSSGANVLTF.

The chain is built from TRBV15 and TRBJ2-3; 8 bases align to TRBD2. Germline V gene sequence: CDR1 LNHNV, CDR2 YYDKDF (reference sequence). The CDR3 covers 14 residues. V was clipped by 6 bases and J by 4 bases; unmatched bases: 6. The CDR3 DNA sequence: TGTGCCACCAGGGCGGGAGGAAGGGCAGATACGCAGTATTTT. This sequence encodes CATRAGGRADTQYF.

The rearrangement joins TRBV5-6 to TRBJ2-3, with D hard to call. Germline assignment: CDR1 SGHDT and CDR2 YYEEEE. The CDR3 loop spans 12 amino acids. The V and J ends lost 5 bases and 3 bases respectively, with 7 bases between them. CDR3 in DNA: TGTGCCAGCAGAGAGGCTACAGATACGCAGTATTTT. Translating gives CASREATDTQYF. The entire variable domain, with the rest obtained from reference TRBV5-6 and TRBJ2-3, is as follows: DAGVTQSPTHLIKTRGQQVTLRCSPKSGHDTVSWYQQALGQGPQFIFQYYEEEERQRGNFPDRFSGHQFPNYSSELNVNALLLGDSALYLCASREATDTQYFGPGTRLTVL.

This rearrangement joins TRBV6-5 to TRBJ1-2, with D possibly matching TRBD1 (6 bases). Germline CDR1 is MNHEY and CDR2 is SVGAGI. The CDR3 is 13 amino acids. With 6 bases removed from V and 7 bases from J, the gap between germline ends came to 15 bases. DNA of the CDR3: TGTGCCAGCAGACCGGACAGTAGAGGTGGCTACACCTTC. The encoded protein is CASRPDSRGGYTF.

The genes are TRBV6-1 and TRBJ2-7, with 7 bases aligning to TRBD2. The CDR3 extends over 14 amino acids. Trimming took 1 base from V and 0 from J; bases not matched to a gene: 0. Germline CDR1 reads MNHNS; CDR2 reads SASEGT. The CDR3 loop is CASSEGGSSYEQYF. CDR3 DNA sequence: TGTGCCAGCAGTGAAGGCGGGAGCTCCTACGAGCAGTACTTC.

The chain joins TRBV5-1 to TRBJ1-5; D unresolved. Between the trimmed V and J ends, which lost 0 bases and 2 bases, there was a span of 9 bases. The CDR3 has 15 amino acids. The germline V gene encodes CDR1 SGHRS and CDR2 YFSETQ. CDR3 residues: CASSLDGNGNQPQHF. DNA for the CDR3: TGCGCCAGCAGCTTGGATGGAAATGGCAATCAGCCCCAGCATTTT.

This chain uses TRBV30 with TRBJ2-7; no definite D call. The CDR3 sequence is 14 residues long. Trimming shortened V by 3 bases and J by 2 bases, and 14 bases separated the two germline ends. CDR1 is GTSNPN, CDR2 SVGIG, per germline (reference sequence). The DNA for the CDR3 is TGTGCCTGGAGAAGCGACCCGCGGACCTACGAGCAGTACTTC. The encoded protein is CAWRSDPRTYEQYF.

The chain couples TRBV5-4 to TRBJ2-7, with 7 bases lining up with TRBD1. The germline V gene has CDR1 SGHNT and CDR2 YYREEE (reference sequence). The CDR3 spans 13 residues. V was pared by 5 bases and J by 3 bases, with 5 bases of the junction left unmatched. CDR3 protein: CASSYRGNYEQYF. The CDR3 DNA follows: TGTGCCAGCAGTTACAGGGGCAACTACGAGCAGTACTTC.

The chain links TRBV9 to TRBJ2-1; TRBD2 matches 9 bases. The length of the CDR3 is 15 residues. Unmatched junction bases numbered 2, after V lost 0 bases and J lost 4 bases. CDR1 SGDLS and CDR2 YYNGEE come from the germline V gene. The CDR3 region is CASSVASGVYNEQFF. CDR3 nucleotide sequence: TGTGCCAGCAGCGTAGCTAGCGGGGTTTACAATGAGCAGTTCTTC.

The J gene is TRBJ1-1, the V gene TRBV18; D gene unclear. This CDR3 has 13 residues. Between the trimmed V and J ends, which lost 5 bases and 0 bases, there was a span of 7 bases. Germline lookup yields CDR1 KGHSH and CDR2 LQKENI. CDR3 protein: CASSGPLNTEAFF. The CDR3 coding sequence is TGTGCCAGCTCAGGACCCTTGAACACTGAAGCTTTCTTT.

Only a few counts were recorded for this clone. The V and J genes are TRBV27 and TRBJ2-7; tentatively, D is TRBD1 or TRBD2 (5 bases each). This CDR3 comprises 15 residues. Germline V lookup: CDR1 MNHEY, CDR2 SMNVEV (reference sequence). The V and J ends lost 1 base and 4 bases respectively, with 14 bases between them. CDR3 DNA sequence: TGTGCCAGCAGTTTATACCCTCTGGGGGTATACGAGCAGTACTTC. It codes for CASSLYPLGVYEQYF.

The chain has TRBV10-3 and TRBJ2-1; no definite D call. From germline, CDR1 is ENHRY and CDR2 SYGVKD. The ends were cut back, 5 bases at V and 8 bases at J, with 7 bases in the middle. The CDR3 length is 11 residues. CDR3 in amino acids: CAISFGDEQFF. DNA of the CDR3: TGTGCCATCAGTTTTGGAGATGAGCAGTTCTTC.

This chain links TRBV7-3 with TRBJ2-1; D remains unclear. The CDR3 spans 13 residues. The germline V and J ends were trimmed by 5 bases and 5 bases, with 10 bases remaining between them. Germline V lookup: CDR1 SGHTA, CDR2 FQGTGA. CDR3 sequence reads: CASSMTGNNEQFF. The CDR3 nucleotides are TGTGCCAGCAGCATGACTGGAAACAATGAGCAGTTCTTC.

V is TRBV30 and J is TRBJ2-5, with 10 bases matching TRBD1. The CDR3 sequence is 12 residues long. V shed 4 bases and J 9 bases; nucleotides not matched to a gene: 5. Per germline, CDR1 GTSNPN and CDR2 SVGIG (reference sequence). The CDR3 sequence: CAWNMDRGAQYF. DNA of the CDR3: TGTGCCTGGAACATGGACAGGGGGGCCCAGTACTTC.

V usage is TRBV2 and J usage is TRBJ2-7; 7 bases map to TRBD2. Trimming cost V 4 bases and J 7 bases; bases outside gene matches: 16. CDR3 length: 16 amino acids. CDR1 and CDR2 (germline): SNHLY, FYNNEI. CDR3 coding DNA: TGTGCCAGCAGTGTGCGGTCGAGAGGGAGGGCGGAGGAGCAGTACTTC. Translated, it gives CASSVRSRGRAEEQYF.

This rearrangement joins TRBV5-4 to TRBJ2-1; D is undetermined. V was pared by 0 bases and J by 1 base, with 8 bases between. Germline V CDR1 and CDR2: SGHNT, YYREEE (reference sequence). This CDR3 comprises 15 residues. The CDR3 loop reads CASSLGGTSYNEQFF. The CDR3 coding sequence is TGTGCCAGCAGCTTGGGCGGAACTTCCTACAATGAGCAGTTCTTC.

This chain uses TRBV19 with TRBJ1-3; unclear D gene. The CDR3 totals 12 residues. Per germline, CDR1 LNHDA and CDR2 SQIVND (reference sequence). Trimming stripped 8 bases from V and 2 bases from J, with 7 bases between. CDR3 sequence reads: CASRGPGNTIYF. Written as DNA, the CDR3 is TGTGCCAGTCGAGGGCCTGGAAACACCATATATTTT.

The chain carries TRBV30 and TRBJ2-5; TRBD2 is a possible D gene (6 bases). The ends were cut back, 0 bases at V and 4 bases at J, with 12 bases in the middle. CDR3 length equals 14 residues. Germline V gives CDR1 GTSNPN, CDR2 SVGIG (reference sequence). CDR3 DNA sequence: TGTGCCTGGAGTGTAATAGGAGGGACAGAGACCCAGTACTTC. This sequence encodes CAWSVIGGTETQYF.

This chain links TRBV20-1 with TRBJ1-5, with 7 bases identical to TRBD1. The CDR3 is 11 amino acids. Per germline, CDR1 DFQATT and CDR2 SNEGSKA (reference sequence). With V trimmed by 6 bases and J by 7 bases, 3 bases remained unmatched. The CDR3 reads CSAKGGQPQHF. For the CDR3, the DNA is TGCAGTGCCAAAGGGGGCCAGCCCCAGCATTTT.

As regards this clone: Germline is not matched at one junction end, which may reflect a read error. The genes are TRBV19 and TRBJ2-3; 16 nucleotides line up with TRBD2. The V gene's germline CDR1 is LNHDA and CDR2 SQIVND (reference sequence). The CDR3 has 18 residues. CDR3 sequence (DNA): TGTGCCGGTAGTGTCTCGGGACTAGCGGGAGGGCCTACAGATACGCAGTATTTT. Its protein product is CAGSVSGLAGGPTDTQYF.

This chain connects TRBV29-1 to TRBJ2-7, with D hard to call. CDR1 and CDR2 from the germline V gene are SQVTM and ANQGSEA. V was cut by 3 bases and J by 4 bases, with 7 bases left in between. The CDR3 spans 11 residues. The CDR3 DNA reads TGCAGCGTTGAGCACTTGTACGAGCAGTACTTC. This gives the protein CSVEHLYEQYF.

The J gene is TRBJ1-1, the V gene TRBV1. TRBV1 is listed as a pseudogene. The CDR3 has 15 amino acids. The CDR3 is CTSSQCTGRSTEAFF. The CDR3 DNA reads TGCACCAGCAGCCAGTGTACGGGGAGGAGCACTGAAGCTTTCTTT.

V gene TRBV30 combines with J gene TRBJ2-1; weak D call: TRBD1 (5 bases). Trimming took off 4 bases at V and 6 bases at J, with 10 bases between the two ends. CDR3 length: 12 residues. Germline assignment: CDR1 GTSNPN and CDR2 SVGIG (reference sequence). Here the CDR3 reads CAWIGGANEQFF. DNA of the CDR3: TGTGCCTGGATCGGTGGGGCCAATGAGCAGTTCTTC.

The chain employs TRBV5-6 and TRBJ2-3; D remains unclear. Trimming cost V 4 bases and J 2 bases, with 8 bases left between them. The V gene's germline CDR1 is SGHDT and CDR2 YYEEEE. The CDR3 length is 13 residues. The CDR3 here is CASSIGSTDTQYF. The CDR3 DNA reads as TGTGCCAGCAGCATAGGGTCCACAGATACGCAGTATTTT. The full variable domain, its missing parts supplied by reference TRBV5-6 and TRBJ2-3, is DAGVTQSPTHLIKTRGQQVTLRCSPKSGHDTVSWYQQALGQGPQFIFQYYEEEERQRGNFPDRFSGHQFPNYSSELNVNALLLGDSALYLCASSIGSTDTQYFGPGTRLTVL.

The chain has TRBV6-6 and TRBJ2-1; D not resolved. Looked up from germline, CDR1 is MNHNY and CDR2 is SVGAGI (reference sequence). V was clipped by 6 bases and J by 6 bases, with 9 bases between them. This CDR3 spans 12 amino acids. The CDR3 reads CASSDQANEQFF. CDR3 nucleotides: TGTGCCAGCAGCGATCAGGCCAATGAGCAGTTCTTC.

The chain combines TRBV28 with TRBJ2-7, with D possibly being TRBD1 (6 bases). V was cut by 4 bases and J by 3 bases, with 22 bases left in between. Germline CDR1 MDHEN, CDR2 SYDVKM. There are 17 residues in the CDR3. In nucleotides, the CDR3 is TGTGCCAGCAGTTCAGGGGAAGGGGGACAATCCTTCTACGAGCAGTACTTC. Translated, it gives CASSSGEGGQSFYEQYF.

This clone occurred a few times. The rearrangement uses TRBV7-9 and TRBJ1-3; D gene uncertain. CDR3 length: 15 residues. Germline V gene sequence: CDR1 SEHNR, CDR2 FQNEAQ (reference sequence). The germline V and J ends were trimmed by 1 base and 4 bases, with 11 bases remaining between them. The CDR3 region has the DNA TGTGCCAGCAGCTTAGTATCGTTCAAGGGAAACACCATATATTTT. Translating gives CASSLVSFKGNTIYF.

This rearrangement joins TRBV2 to TRBJ1-3, with D tentatively TRBD1 (6 bases). Trimming left V 4 bases short and J 0 bases short, with 7 bases between. This CDR3 spans 14 amino acids. Germline-derived CDR1 and CDR2 are SNHLY and FYNNEI. For the CDR3, the DNA is TGTGCCAGCAGTGTAGGGGGCTCTGGAAACACCATATATTTT. It codes for CASSVGGSGNTIYF.

This clone has only one observation. The chain combines TRBV7-6 with TRBJ2-7; D ambiguous. The CDR3 length is 17 residues. Trimming removed 5 bases at V and 0 bases at J, with 20 bases between. Germline V lookup: CDR1 SGHVS, CDR2 FNYEAQ. This CDR3 is CASSPRPGGLSSYEQYF. The CDR3 nucleotides read TGTGCCAGCAGCCCCCGCCCGGGTGGGCTTAGCTCCTACGAGCAGTACTTC.